The next 2 T cell receptor beta chains were all read from a single sample in a study of T cell responses to AZD1222 COVID-19 vaccine. Profiled with immunoSEQ multiplex PCR; TCRdb holds only in-frame clones, not every one. The sample carries more than 95,000 clones, more than 85% recorded once. The sequenced sample was peripheral blood, obtained on day 0 of AZD1222 vaccination. The source is an adult in good health.

V usage is TRBV19 and J usage is TRBJ1-5, with TRBD1 matching 10 bases. Germline V CDR1 and CDR2: LNHDA, SQIVND (reference sequence). CDR3 length: 13 amino acids. With 9 bases clipped from V and 7 bases from J, the junction kept 6 bases outside the gene matches. This CDR3 is CASRDRGRQPQHF. CDR3 nucleotides: TGTGCCAGCCGGGACAGGGGAAGGCAGCCCCAGCATTTT.

The chain carries TRBV5-1 and TRBJ2-1; a weak D match, TRBD2 (5 bases). The V and J ends lost 0 bases and 2 bases respectively, with 9 bases between them. Germline lookup yields CDR1 SGHRS and CDR2 YFSETQ. The CDR3 sequence is 15 residues long. The CDR3 spells CASSLESGAYNEQFF. CDR3 DNA sequence: TGCGCCAGCAGCTTGGAAAGCGGAGCCTACAATGAGCAGTTCTTC.